This passage covers 23 T cell receptor beta chains from one sample sequenced in a study of tumor-infiltrating lymphocytes in primary liver carcinoma. Priming with a constant-region primer yielded TCR beta cDNA from about 450 ng total RNA. Three-round nested multiplex PCR performed with slightly modified ARM-PCR produced the TCR beta libraries. Use of TRBV1-TRBV30 forward primers with a C-beta reverse primer characterized the first two PCR rounds, which lasted about 9 cycles each. One entry per CDR3 protein results from TCRdb running MiXCR on the multiplex PCR reads. Here the sample spans about 320,000 distinct CDR3 sequences, 65% being singletons. Blood RNA originated from unsorted whole blood, with germline DNA additionally extracted. Sequencing was done on a sample of peripheral blood. All receptors come from a man in his forties with primary liver carcinoma and hepatitis B virus infection.

The V gene is TRBV12-3 or TRBV12-4, the J gene TRBJ1-1, with D unresolved. Trimming removed 11 bases from V and 1 base from J, with 8 bases in between. The CDR3 is 11 amino acids. CDR3 nucleotides: TGTGCCGGCACAAGGAACACTGAAGCTTTCTTT. Protein sequence: CAGTRNTEAFF.

Judged by abundance, this clonotype is medium-sized. The V and J genes are TRBV10-3 and TRBJ2-1; 7 bases match TRBD1. This CDR3 has 12 amino acids. Germline CDR1 reads ENHRY; CDR2 reads SYGVKD. V dropped 6 bases and J dropped 8; count of bases not matched to a gene: 4. The CDR3 protein is CAISQGGYEQFF. Written as DNA, the CDR3 is TGTGCCATCAGCCAAGGGGGCTATGAGCAGTTCTTC.

In this sample, this clonotype turned up a few times. The V and J genes are TRBV29-1 and TRBJ2-4; 8 bases are a match to TRBD2. J gave up 6 bases and V 4 bases, and 11 bases lay outside the gene matches. CDR1 and CDR2 from the germline V gene are SQVTM and ANQGSEA. The CDR3 is made up of 15 amino acids. This CDR3 is CSVGNGRGGRNIQYF. The CDR3 DNA reads as TGCAGCGTTGGTAACGGGAGGGGGGGCCGAAACATTCAGTACTTC.

Details on this clonotype: One end of the junction does not line up with germline, which may come from a read error. The rearrangement links TRBV7-8 to TRBJ1-6; 8 positions match TRBD1. The CDR3 length is 15 residues. Germline V CDR1 and CDR2: SGHVS, FQNEAQ. CDR3 in DNA: TGTGTCAGCAGTCGATTTACAGGGGGAAATTCACCCCTCCACTTT. It codes for CVSSRFTGGNSPLHF. The full variable domain, rest sourced from reference TRBV7-8 and TRBJ1-6, is GAGVSQSPRYKVAKRGQDVALRCDPISGHVSLFWYQQALGQGPEFLTYFQNEAQLDKSGLPSDRFFAERPEGSVSTLKIQRTQQEDSAVYLCVSSRFTGGNSPLHFGNGTRLTVT.

Many counts were recorded for this clonotype. The V and J genes are TRBV11-2 and TRBJ2-7, with a weak D call TRBD2 (7 bases). This CDR3 region has 15 residues. Looked up from germline, CDR1 is SGHAT and CDR2 is FQNNGV. V was cut by 2 bases and J by 3 bases, with 14 bases left in between. The CDR3 sequence is CASSLLAGGLYEQYF. The CDR3 DNA reads as TGTGCCAGCAGCTTACTTGCCGGGGGGCTCTACGAGCAGTACTTC.

This clonotype was observed many times. The V call is TRBV4-1, the J call TRBJ2-7; D uncertain. The ends were cut back, 3 bases at V and 0 bases at J, with 12 bases in the middle. The CDR3 sequence is 15 residues long. CDR1 is MGHRA and CDR2 is YSYEKL in the germline V gene. This chain's CDR3 is CASSQELARSYEQYF. The DNA for the CDR3 is TGCGCCAGCAGCCAGGAGTTAGCCCGCTCCTACGAGCAGTACTTC.

The rearrangement joins TRBV6-1 to TRBJ2-3, with D possibly TRBD2 on 6 matching bases. Deletions cut 5 bases from V and 0 bases from J, with 12 bases between. The CDR3 totals 15 residues. Germline-derived CDR1 and CDR2 are MNHNS and SASEGT. The chain's CDR3 is CASSPIAASTDTQYF. CDR3 DNA sequence: TGTGCCAGCAGTCCCATAGCGGCTAGCACAGATACGCAGTATTTT.

The chain is built from TRBV5-1 and TRBJ1-2; the D gene is possibly TRBD1 (6 bases). The CDR3 spans 16 residues. The germline V and J ends were trimmed by 4 bases and 10 bases, with 26 bases remaining between them. CDR1 is SGHRS, CDR2 YFSETQ, per germline. This chain's CDR3 is CASSRSSDRNVHDYTF. In DNA, the CDR3 is TGCGCCAGCAGCCGCTCTTCAGACAGGAATGTCCATGACTACACCTTC.

As concerns this clonotype: This sequence may be a read error, since a much larger clone differs from it by one base. J is TRBJ2-2 and V is TRBV4-2; TRBD2 agrees at 8 bases. The CDR3 is made up of 16 amino acids. With 4 bases clipped from V and 2 bases from J, the junction kept 6 bases outside the gene matches. Per germline, CDR1 LGHNA and CDR2 YNFKEQ. The CDR3 coding sequence is TGTGCCAGCAGCCCGAGGCTAGCGGGTAACACCGGGGAGCTGTTTTTT. Translated: CASSPRLAGNTGELFF.

The rearrangement links TRBV7-3 to TRBJ2-2; no firm D call. CDR1 and CDR2 (germline): SGHTA, FQGTGA. Deletions cut 2 bases from V and 6 bases from J, with 7 bases between. The CDR3 covers 13 residues. CDR3 loop: CASSLGHAGELFF. The CDR3 nucleotides read TGTGCCAGCAGCTTAGGCCACGCCGGGGAGCTGTTTTTT.

The chain employs TRBV7-9 and TRBJ1-2; D unresolved. V was trimmed by 1 base and J by 0 bases, leaving 9 bases between them. Germline V gene lookup returns CDR1 SEHNR and CDR2 FQNEAQ (reference sequence). The CDR3 extends over 15 amino acids. CDR3 amino acids: CASSLVSSPNYGYTF. Written as DNA, the CDR3 is TGTGCCAGCAGCTTAGTCTCCAGCCCTAACTATGGCTACACCTTC.

As regards this clonotype: One junction end does not reproduce the germline sequence, and a read error may be involved. The V and J genes are TRBV29-1 and TRBJ2-3; D may be TRBD2 (5 bases). CDR1 and CDR2 from the germline V gene are SQVTM and ANQGSEA. The CDR3 runs 11 residues. The CDR3 sequence: CSVEVGDMQYF. DNA of the CDR3: TGCAGTGTTGAGGTGGGAGATATGCAGTATTTT.

This clonotype occurred many times. This chain links TRBV6-2 or TRBV6-3 with TRBJ1-1, with no clear D. There are 13 residues in the CDR3. Trimming took 6 bases from V and 1 from J, leaving 9 bases between them. Per germline, CDR1 MNHEY and CDR2 SVGEGT. CDR3 bases: TGTGCCAGCAGCTGGGGAAAGAACACTGAAGCTTTCTTT. Translating gives CASSWGKNTEAFF.

The chain employs TRBV6-1 and TRBJ1-4; D ambiguous. The V end lost 7 bases, the J end lost 0 bases, and 15 bases lay between the germline ends. Germline CDR1 is MNHNS and CDR2 is SASEGT. The CDR3 is 16 residues long. Here the CDR3 DNA reads TGTGCCAGCAATGGAGCAGGTCTGGCAACTAATGAAAAACTGTTTTTT. This codes for CASNGAGLATNEKLFF.

A single count supports this clonotype. Lacking the conserved final phenylalanine or tryptophan, this CDR3 likely reflects a read error. V and J are TRBV11-2 and TRBJ2-1, with D possibly being TRBD2 (7 bases). CDR1 is SGHAT, CDR2 FQNNGV, per germline. The CDR3 extends over 16 amino acids. DNA for the CDR3: TGTGCTAGCAGCTTAGGGGGGGGCCATTCCTACAATGAGCAGTTCTAC. It encodes CASSLGGGHSYNEQFY.

The gene calls are TRBV19 and TRBJ2-1; possibly TRBD2 for D (6 bases). The CDR3 contains 15 residues. The germline V gene has CDR1 LNHDA and CDR2 SQIVND (reference sequence). V lost 10 bases, J lost 1 base, and 17 bases lay in between. The CDR3 coding sequence is TGTGCCACCAAGATCGTTGCGGGATCCTACAATGAGCAGTTCTTC. Translated, it gives CATKIVAGSYNEQFF.

On this clonotype: Compared with germline, one end of the junction differs, possibly owing to a read error. This chain joins TRBV6-2 or TRBV6-3 and TRBJ2-5; the D call may be TRBD1 or TRBD2 (6 bases each). The V gene's germline CDR1 is MNHEY and CDR2 SVGEGT. The CDR3 covers 18 residues. The CDR3 here is CASSYSILRGRKRGAQYF. CDR3 DNA sequence: TGTGCCAGCAGTTATTCGATTCTACGCGGCCGGAAGAGGGGGGCCCAGTACTTT.

This clonotype has a count of ten or more. The rearrangement links TRBV4-1 to TRBJ2-1; 14 bases align to TRBD2. Looked up from germline, CDR1 is MGHRA and CDR2 is YSYEKL. This CDR3 region has 18 residues. With V trimmed by 2 bases and J by 0 bases, 3 bases remained unmatched. Written as DNA, the CDR3 is TGCGCCAGCAGCCAAACCGGGACTAGCGGGAGCTCCTACAATGAGCAGTTCTTC. Amino acid sequence: CASSQTGTSGSSYNEQFF.

This clonotype has a handful of counts. The rearrangement joins TRBV6-5 to TRBJ2-6; D remains unclear. This CDR3 is built from 15 residues. V lost 5 bases, J lost 4 bases, and 12 bases lay in between. CDR1 is MNHEY, CDR2 SVGAGI, per germline. DNA of the CDR3: TGTGCCAGCAGTCGGACGGCCGACGGGGCCAACGTCCTGACTTTC. Translated: CASSRTADGANVLTF.

Comments on this clonotype: Germline is not matched at one junction end, which may reflect a read error. In nucleotides, the CDR3 is TGTGCCAGCAGCCCCCTGGGGGGCGAGCGGTACTTC. As protein: CASSPLGGERYF. The rearrangement joins TRBV11-2 to TRBJ2-7, with D perhaps given as TRBD1 or TRBD2 (6 bases each). Germline CDR1 is SGHAT and CDR2 is FQNNGV. The CDR3 spans 12 residues. The variable domain in full, completed from reference TRBV11-2 and TRBJ2-7, reads EAGVAQSPRYKIIEKRQSVAFWCNPISGHATLYWYQQILGQGPKLLIQFQNNGVVDDSQLPKDRFSAERLKGVDSTLKIQPAKLEDSAVYLCASSPLGGERYFGPGTRLTVT.

The chain joins TRBV4-1 to TRBJ2-7; 7 nucleotides align to TRBD1. The V and J ends lost 2 bases and 0 bases, in that order; junction bases with no gene match: 4. The germline CDR1 and CDR2 sequences are MGHRA and YSYEKL. The CDR3 has 15 residues. The CDR3 sequence is CASSQMAGGSYEQYF. CDR3 DNA sequence: TGCGCCAGCAGCCAAATGGCAGGGGGCTCCTACGAGCAGTACTTC.

In the case of this clonotype: This could be a read error, since a much larger clone is one nucleotide away. The V gene is TRBV12-3 or TRBV12-4, the J gene TRBJ2-2; 8 positions match TRBD2. CDR3 length: 15 residues. The CDR3 sequence is CASSLKREMTGGLFF. CDR3 nucleotides: TGTGCCAGCAGTTTAAAGCGGGAGATGACCGGGGGGCTGTTTTTT.

The chain is built from TRBV12-5 and TRBJ1-1; 7 nucleotides agree with TRBD1. The CDR3 is 13 amino acids. After removal of 6 bases from V and 9 bases from J, the junction contained 10 bases not matched to a gene. Germline CDR1 is LGHNT and CDR2 is FRNRAP. For the CDR3, the DNA is TGTGCTAGTGGCCTTGGACAGGTTAATCAAGCTTTCTTT. Translation: CASGLGQVNQAFF.